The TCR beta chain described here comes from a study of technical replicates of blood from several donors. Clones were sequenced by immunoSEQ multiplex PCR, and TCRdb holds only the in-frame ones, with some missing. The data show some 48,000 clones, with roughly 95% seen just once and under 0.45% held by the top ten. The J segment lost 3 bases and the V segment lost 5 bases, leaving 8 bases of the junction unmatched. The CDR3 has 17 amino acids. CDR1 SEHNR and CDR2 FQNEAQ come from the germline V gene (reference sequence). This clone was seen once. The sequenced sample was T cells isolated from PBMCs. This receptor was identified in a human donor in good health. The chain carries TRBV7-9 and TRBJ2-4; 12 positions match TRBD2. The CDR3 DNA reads TGTGCCAGCAGCCTACTTGGACTAGCGGGAAACAAAAACATTCAGTACTTC. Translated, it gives CASSLLGLAGNKNIQYF.